A single sample is the source of the 13 T cell receptor beta chains below, sequenced in a study of blood T cell repertoires in COVID-19. TCRdb's table, derived via immunoSEQ multiplex PCR, lists solely in-frame clones and lacks some. The data hold about 150,000 clones, with 87% observed a single time. The specimen sequenced was peripheral blood. These receptors were taken from a man older than 75 with acute or convalescent COVID-19.

In the case of this clone: The sample contains more than one DNA sequence encoding this CDR3. This chain's CDR3 is CASRASGYNEQFF. The CDR3 coding sequence is TGTGCCAGCAGGGCATCTGGTTACAATGAGCAGTTCTTC. This chain links TRBV6-5 with TRBJ2-1; D is unclear. Germline CDR1 is MNHEY and CDR2 is SVGAGI. V gave up 6 bases and J gave up 4 bases, with 10 bases separating them. CDR3 length: 13 residues.

V and J are TRBV11-2 and TRBJ1-1; D uncertain. Germline V gives CDR1 SGHAT, CDR2 FQNNGV. This CDR3 has 12 amino acids. V dropped 6 bases and J dropped 5 bases, with 10 bases sitting between them. The CDR3 coding sequence is TGTGCCAGCAGACCGGAGATTACTGAAGCTTTCTTT. It is translated as CASRPEITEAFF.

CDR3 sequence: CASSGEGARGGYTF. CDR3 coding DNA: TGTGCCAGCAGTGGGGAAGGGGCTAGGGGTGGCTACACCTTC. The J gene is TRBJ1-2, the V gene TRBV2; a possible D gene is TRBD1 (5 bases). Trimming shortened V by 4 bases and J by 7 bases, and 16 bases separated the two germline ends. Germline lookup yields CDR1 SNHLY and CDR2 FYNNEI. CDR3 length: 14 amino acids.

This chain uses TRBV28 with TRBJ2-7, with 8 bases that match TRBD1. Germline V CDR1 and CDR2: MDHEN, SYDVKM. The CDR3 runs 16 residues. Trimming took 5 bases from V and 3 from J; bases not matched to a gene: 12. The CDR3 DNA follows: TGTGCCAGCAGTACTGATGCCGGGACAGGTCTCTACGAGCAGTACTTC. Protein product: CASSTDAGTGLYEQYF.

The V call is TRBV6-1, the J call TRBJ2-7; D call uncertain. This CDR3 is built from 14 residues. V lost 0 bases to trimming and J lost 3 bases, with 9 bases between them. Germline V gives CDR1 MNHNS, CDR2 SASEGT. The CDR3 nucleotides are TGTGCCAGCAGTGAAGCCCCGACGGGCTACGAGCAGTACTTC. Its protein product is CASSEAPTGYEQYF.

The gene calls are TRBV18 and TRBJ1-5; possibly TRBD1 for D (5 bases). The CDR3 is 13 residues long. V dropped 2 bases and J dropped 4 bases, with 6 bases sitting between them. CDR1 and CDR2 (germline): KGHSH, LQKENI. The CDR3 is CASSPDSNQPQHF. The CDR3 DNA reads as TGTGCCAGCTCACCAGACAGTAATCAGCCCCAGCATTTT.

The chain couples TRBV2 to TRBJ1-5; TRBD1 agrees at 8 bases. CDR1 and CDR2 from the germline V gene are SNHLY and FYNNEI. V shed 3 bases and J 1 base; nucleotides not matched to a gene: 5. The CDR3 runs to 16 residues. The CDR3 coding sequence is TGTGCCAGCAGTGAGGGGGGGACAGGCAGCAATCAGCCCCAGCATTTT. Protein sequence: CASSEGGTGSNQPQHF.

The chain recombines TRBV5-4 with TRBJ1-1; 10 bases fit TRBD1. J lost 5 bases, V lost 2 bases, and 12 bases had no gene match. CDR1 and CDR2 from the germline V gene are SGHNT and YYREEE (reference sequence). CDR3 length: 17 residues. The CDR3 nucleotides read TGTGCCAGCAGCTTTCCTCTCGGGACAGGGGTACATACTGAAGCTTTCTTT. Translation: CASSFPLGTGVHTEAFF.

CDR3 coding DNA: TGCGCCAGCAGCTCTACTTTGGGACAGGAGGGTGGCTACACCTTC. Translating gives CASSSTLGQEGGYTF. J is TRBJ1-2 and V is TRBV5-1; the match to TRBD1 covers 8 bases. Trimming took 3 bases from V and 7 from J; bases not matched to a gene: 11. The CDR3 loop spans 15 amino acids. Germline V gene sequence: CDR1 SGHRS, CDR2 YFSETQ.

This clone was observed a single time. The chain uses TRBV19 and TRBJ1-1; no firm D call. V was cut by 5 bases and J by 3 bases, with 10 bases left in between. CDR3 length: 13 residues. In germline, CDR1 is LNHDA, CDR2 SQIVND (reference sequence). In DNA, the CDR3 is TGTGCCAGTAGTCGCCTGACTGACACTGAAGCTTTCTTT. It translates to CASSRLTDTEAFF.

The rearrangement uses TRBV3-1 (or the pseudogene TRBV3-2) and TRBJ2-2, with D maybe TRBD2 (6 bases). This CDR3 is 15 amino acids long. Germline CDR1 LGHDT, CDR2 YNNKEL (reference sequence). Trimming took off 0 bases at V and 7 bases at J, with 12 bases between the two ends. CDR3 protein: CASSQDQTSLGELFF. Written as DNA, the CDR3 is TGTGCCAGCAGCCAAGATCAAACTAGCCTCGGGGAGCTGTTTTTT.

The chain combines TRBV28 with TRBJ1-2; D unclear. Germline CDR1 is MDHEN and CDR2 is SYDVKM. Trimming removed 5 bases at V and 5 bases at J, with 30 bases between. The CDR3 has 19 amino acids. Here the CDR3 reads CASSPGVIRGSSPFYGYTF. The CDR3 DNA follows: TGTGCCAGCAGTCCAGGTGTAATTCGGGGTTCTTCGCCATTTTATGGCTACACCTTC.

The chain joins TRBV6-5 to TRBJ2-1; 9 bases are a match to TRBD2. The CDR3 runs to 14 residues. The V segment lost 2 bases and the J segment 6 bases; nucleotides outside the gene matches: 2. Per germline, CDR1 MNHEY and CDR2 SVGAGI. CDR3 amino acids: CASSYGLAPNEQFF. The CDR3 DNA follows: TGTGCCAGCAGTTACGGACTAGCGCCCAATGAGCAGTTCTTC.